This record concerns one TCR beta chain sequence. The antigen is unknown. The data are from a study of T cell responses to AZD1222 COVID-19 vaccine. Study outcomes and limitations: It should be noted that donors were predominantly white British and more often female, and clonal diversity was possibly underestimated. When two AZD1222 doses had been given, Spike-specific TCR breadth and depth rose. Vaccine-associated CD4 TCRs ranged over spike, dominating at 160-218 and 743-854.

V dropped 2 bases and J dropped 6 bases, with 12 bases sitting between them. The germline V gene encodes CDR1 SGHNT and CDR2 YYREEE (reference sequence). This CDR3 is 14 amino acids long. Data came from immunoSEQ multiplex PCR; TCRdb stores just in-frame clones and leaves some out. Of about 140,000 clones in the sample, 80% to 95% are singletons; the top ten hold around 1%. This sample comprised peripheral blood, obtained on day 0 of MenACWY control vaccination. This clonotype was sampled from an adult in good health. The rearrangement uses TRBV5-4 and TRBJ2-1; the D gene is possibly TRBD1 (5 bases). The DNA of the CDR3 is TGTGCCAGCAGCTTAACGACAGACTCCAATGAGCAGTTCTTC. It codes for CASSLTTDSNEQFF.